This TCR beta chain came from a study of vaccination and CD4 T cells after COVID-19. This CDR3 is built from 13 residues. CDR1 is LNHDA, CDR2 SQIVND, per germline (reference sequence). Between the trimmed V and J ends, which lost 5 bases and 4 bases, there was a span of 11 bases. The Oncomine TCR Beta short-read assay generated sequence data from the DNA of cultured CD4+ T cells. TCRdb re-called the PCR reads through MiXCR, storing one row per CDR3 protein. The sample yields thousands of distinct CDR3 sequences, over 20% seen once. This clonotype was recorded a few times. Its specificity is unknown. As to treatment: roughly 11-day PBMC culture with coronavirus spike peptide pools or control peptides (ViraFEST assay). With peptide pools, ViraFEST first expanded antigen-specific T cells and afterwards sequenced their TCRs.

The rearrangement links TRBV19 to TRBJ1-2; perhaps TRBD1 as D (5 bases). Sequencing was performed on CD4+ T cells from blood, cultured in vitro, taken after SARS-CoV-2 vaccination. The source of this sequence is a human donor who had recovered from COVID-19. Here the CDR3 DNA reads TGTGCCAGTAGTGTCTCAGGGCCCTATGGCTACACCTTC. It is translated as CASSVSGPYGYTF.